Reported below is one T cell receptor beta chain. With 6 bases removed from V and 6 bases from J, the gap between germline ends came to 17 bases. The CDR3 runs to 14 residues. Germline CDR1 LNHDA, CDR2 SQIVND (reference sequence). The entry originates in a study of blood T cell repertoires in COVID-19. Overall study context: The samples span acute and convalescent COVID-19 from the United States, Italy and Spain. T cells, B-cell-depleted T cells, or PBMCs supplied cDNA or gDNA.

TCRdb's copy holds only in-frame clones and misses some; the assay was immunoSEQ multiplex PCR. The sample has some 200,000 clones, approximately 80% seen once; the top ten hold around 8.9%. The source of this sequence is a woman in her fifties or sixties with active or convalescent COVID-19. The rearrangement links TRBV19 to TRBJ1-2; maybe TRBD1 (6 bases). Material: peripheral blood. Here the CDR3 reads CASRNQGRANGYTF. The CDR3 coding sequence is TGTGCCAGTAGAAACCAGGGGCGGGCGAATGGCTACACCTTC.